Below, 9 T cell receptor beta chains from the same sample are listed, as sequenced in a study of spatial heterogeneity in lung cancer. Indicated time point: sample taken at primary tumor resection. Unsorted tumor, nontumor lung tissue or cryopreserved PBMC supplied the whole RNA. From the 5' RACE reads, TCRdb called clonotypes with MiXCR, one entry per CDR3 protein. Here the sample spans approximately 1,500 distinct CDR3 sequences, roughly 7.7% being singletons. This specimen was normal lung tissue next to the tumor, taken at surgery. The receptors derive from a female donor with early-stage non-small cell lung cancer.

This clonotype rates as medium-sized. The library was prepared for alpha chains; this beta chain is a stray read, so its frequency means little. The chain recombines TRBV2 with TRBJ1-5; D gene unclear. This CDR3 region has 12 residues. V was shortened by 4 bases and J by 11 bases, with 12 bases between the two germline ends. Germline values: CDR1 SNHLY, CDR2 FYNNEI. CDR3 bases: TGTGCCAGCAGTGGGATCGGCGGAGCCCAGCATTTT. It yields the protein CASSGIGGAQHF.

By sample fraction, this clonotype is medium-sized. Found in a library prepared for alpha chains, this beta chain is an off-target read, and its abundance has little meaning. The chain combines TRBV29-1 with TRBJ1-1; TRBD1 might be the D (5 bases). Germline V gene data show CDR1 as SQVTM and CDR2 as ANQGSEA. V was pared by 5 bases and J by 0 bases, with 10 bases between. The CDR3 covers 13 residues. CDR3 nucleotide sequence: TGCAGCGTTCGGACGGACATGAACACTGAAGCTTTCTTT. Amino acids: CSVRTDMNTEAFF.

By proportion, this clonotype is medium-sized. Little can be read into the size of this beta chain, an off-target read in a library designed for alpha chains. The V and J genes are TRBV11-2 and TRBJ2-1; 7 positions match TRBD2. The CDR3 loop spans 16 amino acids. V lost 3 bases, J lost 4 bases, and 9 bases stayed unmatched. The germline V gene has CDR1 SGHAT and CDR2 FQNNGV. CDR3 in amino acids: CASSLAGVRRYNEQFF. The CDR3 region has the DNA TGTGCCAGCAGCTTGGCGGGGGTGAGGAGGTACAATGAGCAGTTCTTC.

Note on this clonotype: A much larger clonotype is one base distant, so this may be a read error. Being off target in a library aimed at alpha chains, this beta chain has a size of little meaning. The rearrangement uses TRBV5-1 and TRBJ2-2; 10 nucleotides align to TRBD1. J was trimmed by 6 bases and V by 4 bases; bases with no gene match: 15. The CDR3 loop spans 18 amino acids. From germline, CDR1 is SGHRS and CDR2 YFSETQ. The DNA of the CDR3 is TGCGCCAGCAGCCGGGACAGGGGAACTCCGAACGTCCCCGGGGAGCTGTTTTTT. It translates to CASSRDRGTPNVPGELFF.

This clonotype showed up many times. Since the library was made to target alpha chains, this beta chain is a stray read and its abundance is not meaningful. V is TRBV7-8 and J is TRBJ1-5, with D tentatively TRBD1 (5 bases). The CDR3 runs 14 residues. The germline V and J ends were trimmed by 3 bases and 4 bases, with 10 bases remaining between them. CDR1 and CDR2 (germline): SGHVS, FQNEAQ. The CDR3, as DNA: TGTGCCAGCAGCTTCGACAGCTTTAATCAGCCCCAGCATTTT. Residues: CASSFDSFNQPQHF.

This clonotype is classed as medium-sized. Since the library was made to target alpha chains, this beta chain is a stray read and its abundance is not meaningful. V gene TRBV20-1 combines with J gene TRBJ2-2, with D tentatively TRBD2 (6 bases). Germline loops: CDR1 DFQATT, CDR2 SNEGSKA (reference sequence). The CDR3 is 15 amino acids. Trimming left V 0 bases short and J 4 bases short, with 12 bases between. The CDR3 coding sequence is TGCAGTGCTAGAGATCAACGGGAGAGCACCGGGGAGCTGTTTTTT. Protein product: CSARDQRESTGELFF.

This clonotype occurred many times. Being one base from a much bigger clone, this may be a read error. Because the library targeted alpha chains, this beta chain is an off-target read whose size means little. The V gene is TRBV29-1, the J gene TRBJ2-1; 9 nucleotides agree with TRBD2. With V trimmed by 2 bases and J by 12 bases, 8 bases remained unmatched. CDR3 length: 13 residues. Germline V gene data show CDR1 as SQVTM and CDR2 as ANQGSEA. This CDR3 reads CSVERLAGHGQFF. CDR3 nucleotides: TGCAGCGTTGAACGCCTAGCGGGGCATGGGCAGTTCTTC.

By sample share, this clonotype is large. This beta chain was picked up by a library intended for alpha chains and is off target, so its count carries little meaning. The rearrangement links TRBV20-1 to TRBJ1-6; no clear D gene. This CDR3 has 15 amino acids. Germline V gene sequence: CDR1 DFQATT, CDR2 SNEGSKA (reference sequence). V shed 2 bases and J shed 3 bases, with 11 bases lying between them. The CDR3 DNA sequence: TGCAGTGCTAGAAATTCGGGAAACTATAATTCACCCCTCCACTTT. Translation: CSARNSGNYNSPLHF.

This clonotype ranks as medium-sized. This beta chain turned up in a library designed for alpha chains; as an off-target read, its abundance says little. The V call is TRBV6-5, the J call TRBJ2-7, with 9 bases matching TRBD1. Germline assignment: CDR1 MNHEY and CDR2 SVGAGI. Trimming took 6 bases from V and 3 from J; bases not matched to a gene: 12. The CDR3 runs to 16 residues. DNA for the CDR3: TGTGCCAGCAGGACTACGGGGGGACAGGGAATCTACGAGCAGTACTTC. Its translation is CASRTTGGQGIYEQYF.